The rows below give T cell receptor beta chains drawn from one sample of a study of blood T cells in healthy people across ages. TCRdb reprocessed the 5' RACE reads via MiXCR and lists one record per CDR3 protein. The sample consists of about a million distinct CDR3 sequences, just over 50% of them appearing once. The sample taken for sequencing was blood. Receptors originate from a woman in her sixties or seventies in good health. CDR3s include the opening cysteine and the closing phenylalanine or tryptophan. The order of the fields is J gene, clone size, V gene, D gene, CDR3 DNA, CDR3 protein. The D gene is left open where the match is weak. Where a row states a size, it is once, few, many or the class of an expanded clone; other rows omit it.

J gene: TRBJ2-7; clone size: once; V gene: TRBV12-3/TRBV12-4; D gene: TRBD2; CDR3 DNA: TGTGCCAGCAGTTTTGGGGGACTAGCGTTCCGGAGCTCCTACAATGAGCAGTACTTC; CDR3 protein: CASSFGGLAFRSSYNEQYF
J gene: TRBJ2-5; clone size: -; V gene: TRBV7-8; D gene: -; CDR3 DNA: TGTGCCAGCAGCTTAGGGTCAGGGGTCCAAGAGACCCAGTACTTC; CDR3 protein: CASSLGSGVQETQYF
J gene: TRBJ1-2; clone size: -; V gene: TRBV6-1; D gene: -; CDR3 DNA: TGTGCCAGCAGCCCTGACAGATTCTATGGCTACACCTTC; CDR3 protein: CASSPDRFYGYTF
J gene: TRBJ2-5; clone size: -; V gene: TRBV12-3/TRBV12-4; D gene: TRBD2; CDR3 DNA: TGTGCCAGCAGTTTTAGGGACGGGAGGGTCGAGACCCAGTACTTC; CDR3 protein: CASSFRDGRVETQYF
J gene: TRBJ2-3; clone size: -; V gene: TRBV20-1; D gene: -; CDR3 DNA: TGCAGTGCCCCGCGAGCCACAGATACGCAGTATTTT; CDR3 protein: CSAPRATDTQYF
J gene: TRBJ2-2; clone size: -; V gene: TRBV6-2/TRBV6-3; D gene: TRBD2; CDR3 DNA: TGTGCCAGCAGTTACAAAGCGGGAGCCACCGGGGAGCTGTTTTTT; CDR3 protein: CASSYKAGATGELFF
J gene: TRBJ2-3; clone size: -; V gene: TRBV27; D gene: TRBD2; CDR3 DNA: TGTGCCAGCAGTTTACGGACTAGTTTCACAGATACGCAGTATTTT; CDR3 protein: CASSLRTSFTDTQYF
J gene: TRBJ2-7; clone size: few; V gene: TRBV5-1; D gene: -; CDR3 DNA: TGCGCCAGCAGCGGCAAGCGGGCAAGCTCCTACGAGCAGTACTTC; CDR3 protein: CASSGKRASSYEQYF
J gene: TRBJ1-5; clone size: -; V gene: TRBV20-1; D gene: TRBD1; CDR3 DNA: TGCAGTGCTAGAGTTGGCAGGGGGCATAGTCAGCCCCAGCATTTT; CDR3 protein: CSARVGRGHSQPQHF
J gene: TRBJ2-4; clone size: -; V gene: TRBV12-3/TRBV12-4; D gene: TRBD1; CDR3 DNA: TGTGCCAGTTCGGGACAGCCTCGGGTTAATCAGTACTTC; CDR3 protein: CASSGQPRVNQYF
J gene: TRBJ2-7; clone size: -; V gene: TRBV7-9; D gene: TRBD2; CDR3 DNA: TGTGCCAGCAGCTTAGGGGCTAGCGGGAGCGAGCAGTACTTC; CDR3 protein: CASSLGASGSEQYF
J gene: TRBJ1-2; clone size: few; V gene: TRBV29-1; D gene: TRBD1; CDR3 DNA: TGCAGCGTTGATGGGGACAGCCTCTATGGCTACACCTTC; CDR3 protein: CSVDGDSLYGYTF
J gene: TRBJ2-5; clone size: -; V gene: TRBV6-5; D gene: TRBD1; CDR3 DNA: TGTGCCAGCAGTTACTCCAGGGGGAGAATGGGGGAGACCCAGTACTTC; CDR3 protein: CASSYSRGRMGETQYF
J gene: TRBJ2-1; clone size: few; V gene: TRBV10-3; D gene: TRBD2; CDR3 DNA: TGTGCCATCAGAACCGGGACTACATCCTACAATGAGCAGTTCTTC; CDR3 protein: CAIRTGTTSYNEQFF
J gene: TRBJ1-2; clone size: few; V gene: TRBV29-1; D gene: -; CDR3 DNA: TGCAGCGTTGATTATAATGGCTACACCTTC; CDR3 protein: CSVDYNGYTF
J gene: TRBJ2-7; clone size: -; V gene: TRBV18; D gene: -; CDR3 DNA: TGTGCCAGCTCACCACAGGTGTCAGCCGAGCAGTACTTC; CDR3 protein: CASSPQVSAEQYF
J gene: TRBJ2-5; clone size: -; V gene: TRBV12-3/TRBV12-4; D gene: TRBD1; CDR3 DNA: TGTGCCAGCAGTTTTCTAAGGACAGGGGCCAGGGAGACCCAGTACTTC; CDR3 protein: CASSFLRTGARETQYF
J gene: TRBJ2-2; clone size: -; V gene: TRBV20-1; D gene: -; CDR3 DNA: TGCAGTGCAGCACCCGGGAGACCGAACACCGGGGAGCTGTTTTTT; CDR3 protein: CSAAPGRPNTGELFF
J gene: TRBJ2-1; clone size: -; V gene: TRBV6-5; D gene: -; CDR3 DNA: TGTGCCAGCAGCTGGGGGATACCAACTGCAAACAATGAGCAGTTCTTC; CDR3 protein: CASSWGIPTANNEQFF
J gene: TRBJ2-7; clone size: few; V gene: TRBV28; D gene: TRBD1; CDR3 DNA: TGTGCCAGCAGTTCCCACGACAGGGCCCGCGGCGAGCAGTACTTC; CDR3 protein: CASSSHDRARGEQYF
J gene: TRBJ1-1; clone size: -; V gene: TRBV20-1; D gene: -; CDR3 DNA: TGCAGTGCCGGTGGACAAGATTGGTTAGCTTTCTTT; CDR3 protein: CSAGGQDWLAFF
J gene: TRBJ1-1; clone size: -; V gene: TRBV5-1; D gene: TRBD1; CDR3 DNA: TGCGCCAGCAGCTTGGAAACCAGGGGGCAAGCTTTCTTT; CDR3 protein: CASSLETRGQAFF
J gene: TRBJ1-5; clone size: -; V gene: TRBV6-6; D gene: TRBD1; CDR3 DNA: TGTGCCAGCAACGACAGGGCGGTTTTTAGCAATCAGCCCCAGCATTTT; CDR3 protein: CASNDRAVFSNQPQHF
J gene: TRBJ2-1; clone size: -; V gene: TRBV5-1; D gene: -; CDR3 DNA: TGCGCCAGCAGCTTGGTGGAGAGCTCCTACAATGAGCAGTTCTTC; CDR3 protein: CASSLVESSYNEQFF
J gene: TRBJ2-1; clone size: -; V gene: TRBV27; D gene: -; CDR3 DNA: TGTGCCAGCACTCGGCGGGTGGCGGGGAATGAGCAGTTCTTC; CDR3 protein: CASTRRVAGNEQFF
J gene: TRBJ2-3; clone size: few; V gene: TRBV27; D gene: TRBD2; CDR3 DNA: TGTGCCAGCAGTCGACTAGCGGGAGGGAGAGATACGCAGTATTTT; CDR3 protein: CASSRLAGGRDTQYF
J gene: TRBJ2-1; clone size: -; V gene: TRBV7-9; D gene: -; CDR3 DNA: TGTGCCAGCAGACCCGCTAGTAATGAGCAGTTCTTC; CDR3 protein: CASRPASNEQFF
J gene: TRBJ2-5; clone size: -; V gene: TRBV3-1; D gene: TRBD2; CDR3 DNA: TGTGCCAGCAGCCAAGATGGGGCCGGACTAGAGATGGCCCAGTACTTC; CDR3 protein: CASSQDGAGLEMAQYF
J gene: TRBJ1-4; clone size: -; V gene: TRBV7-9; D gene: -; CDR3 DNA: TGTGCCAGCAGCTTAACGGCAGGGGTAGAAAAACTGTTTTTT; CDR3 protein: CASSLTAGVEKLFF
J gene: TRBJ2-4; clone size: -; V gene: TRBV11-1; D gene: -; CDR3 DNA: TGTGCCAGCAGCTTCCACGGGGAAAACATTCAGTACTTC; CDR3 protein: CASSFHGENIQYF
J gene: TRBJ1-2; clone size: few; V gene: TRBV25-1; D gene: -; CDR3 DNA: TGTGCCAGCAGTAAGGGTGGTGGCTATGGCTACACCTTC; CDR3 protein: CASSKGGGYGYTF
J gene: TRBJ2-6; clone size: many; V gene: TRBV27; D gene: TRBD2; CDR3 DNA: TGTGCCAGCAGCCGCGGGGGTTCTGGGGCCAACGTCCTGACTTTC; CDR3 protein: CASSRGGSGANVLTF
J gene: TRBJ2-7; clone size: -; V gene: TRBV5-1; D gene: -; CDR3 DNA: TGCGCCAGCAGACTTGGACCCCCGAGCTCCTACGAGCAGTACTTC; CDR3 protein: CASRLGPPSSYEQYF
J gene: TRBJ1-5; clone size: -; V gene: TRBV6-6; D gene: -; CDR3 DNA: TGTGCCAGCATAGGGCGGGAGAACAATCAGCCCCGGCATTTT; CDR3 protein: CASIGRENNQPRHF
J gene: TRBJ2-2; clone size: -; V gene: TRBV3-1; D gene: -; CDR3 DNA: TGTGCCAGCAGCCAAGCCGGGATAAACACCGGGGAGCTGTTTTTT; CDR3 protein: CASSQAGINTGELFF
J gene: TRBJ2-5; clone size: -; V gene: TRBV4-2; D gene: -; CDR3 DNA: TGTGCCAGCAGCCAAATCCCATCACAAGAGACCCAGTACTTC; CDR3 protein: CASSQIPSQETQYF
J gene: TRBJ2-5; clone size: -; V gene: TRBV20-1; D gene: -; CDR3 DNA: TGCAGTGCTGCCGGGACGGAGGAGACCCAGTACTTC; CDR3 protein: CSAAGTEETQYF
J gene: TRBJ2-7; clone size: -; V gene: TRBV20-1; D gene: -; CDR3 DNA: TGCAGTGCCCCTACAGGAAGCAATCGCGAGCAGTACTTC; CDR3 protein: CSAPTGSNREQYF
J gene: TRBJ2-5; clone size: few; V gene: TRBV3-1; D gene: -; CDR3 DNA: TGTGCCAGCAGCCAAGGCGAGTTAGAGACCCAGTACTTC; CDR3 protein: CASSQGELETQYF
J gene: TRBJ2-1; clone size: -; V gene: TRBV20-1; D gene: TRBD2; CDR3 DNA: TGCAGTGCTAGAGATACGAGCGGGATTGGGGAGCAGTTCTTC; CDR3 protein: CSARDTSGIGEQFF
J gene: TRBJ2-1; clone size: -; V gene: TRBV20-1; D gene: TRBD2; CDR3 DNA: TGCAGTGCTACCGTAAGCGGGAACAAGAAAAGTGAGCAGTTCTTC; CDR3 protein: CSATVSGNKKSEQFF
J gene: TRBJ1-2; clone size: once; V gene: TRBV20-1; D gene: -; CDR3 DNA: TGCAGTGGAGTGCCGTTTAACTATGGCTACACCTTC; CDR3 protein: CSGVPFNYGYTF
J gene: TRBJ2-3; clone size: -; V gene: TRBV6-1; D gene: TRBD2; CDR3 DNA: TGTGCCAGCAGCCGCTCAGGCGGGAGGGCAGGAGCAGATACGCAGTATTTT; CDR3 protein: CASSRSGGRAGADTQYF
J gene: TRBJ2-7; clone size: -; V gene: TRBV7-9; D gene: -; CDR3 DNA: TGTGCCAGCAGCTTCTGGGCAGGGTCTAAGGACGAGCAGTACTTC; CDR3 protein: CASSFWAGSKDEQYF
J gene: TRBJ2-3; clone size: -; V gene: TRBV7-2; D gene: -; CDR3 DNA: TGTGCCAGCAGCTTAGCTTACCGCACAGATACGCAGTATTTT; CDR3 protein: CASSLAYRTDTQYF
J gene: TRBJ2-7; clone size: -; V gene: TRBV3-1; D gene: -; CDR3 DNA: TGTGCCAGCAGCCCCCGGGGTAGCGGAGACTACGAGCAGTACTTC; CDR3 protein: CASSPRGSGDYEQYF
J gene: TRBJ2-1; clone size: once; V gene: TRBV7-2; D gene: TRBD2; CDR3 DNA: TGTGCCAGCAGCTCGCCGGGCGGGAGGAACCAGTCAAACTACAATGAGCAGTTCTTC; CDR3 protein: CASSSPGGRNQSNYNEQFF
J gene: TRBJ2-3; clone size: few; V gene: TRBV7-2; D gene: -; CDR3 DNA: TGTGCCAGCAGCTACAAGACAGGAAACACAGATACGCAGTATTTT; CDR3 protein: CASSYKTGNTDTQYF